Reported below is one T cell receptor beta chain. Its antigen remains unidentified. The method was immunoSEQ multiplex PCR; TCRdb's version includes in-frame clones alone and lacks a portion of them. The sample records 80,000 to 95,000 clones, roughly 89% being singletons. The sample belongs to a study of T cell responses to AZD1222 COVID-19 vaccine. Overall study results and limits: Baseline antibody screening turned up just six seropositive AZD1222 recipients.

The specimen was peripheral blood, collected on day 0 of MenACWY control vaccination. The source is an adult in good health.

The CDR3 loop reads CASSQFRPGDGSGYTF. As DNA, the CDR3 is TGTGCCAGCAGCCAATTTCGACCAGGGGATGGTAGTGGCTACACCTTC. V usage is TRBV3-1 (or the pseudogene TRBV3-2) and J usage is TRBJ1-2, with a possible D match to TRBD1 (6 bases). Germline assignment: CDR1 LGHDT and CDR2 YNNKEL (reference sequence). Trimming pared 2 bases from V and 7 bases from J, leaving 20 bases between. The length of the CDR3 is 16 residues.